The table lists the clone carrying this T cell receptor (beta chain) with a few counts. The sample originates from a study of blood T cell repertoires in COVID-19. Study information: Researchers got acute and convalescent COVID-19 samples from the United States, Italy and Spain. T cells, B-cell-depleted T cells, or PBMCs supplied cDNA or gDNA.

Source study methods: Reference gene primers were amplified, and this amplification served to estimate nucleated cell counts. The assay was immunoSEQ multiplex PCR, and TCRdb's table has in-frame clones only and misses some. That table is the source of V, J and clone size, and D and trimming were worked out from the DNA. The sample lists about 110,000 clones; over 55% were seen once. V trimming: 5 bases; J trimming: 1 base; junction bases outside the gene matches: 3. The CDR3 sequence is 15 residues long. Germline assignment: CDR1 ENHRY and CDR2 SYGVKD. The sequence came from a human donor with acute or convalescent COVID-19. The donor label of this sample is uncertain. The sequenced sample consisted of peripheral blood. The chain uses TRBV10-3 and TRBJ2-7, with 12 bases identical to TRBD1. DNA for the CDR3: TGTGCCATCAGTAGGGGACAGGGGGCTTCCTACGAGCAGTACGTC. This encodes CAISRGQGASYEQYV.